The T cell receptor beta chain under discussion was sequenced for a study of blood T cell repertoires in COVID-19. About the research overall: The United States, Italy and Spain supplied acute and convalescent COVID-19 samples. T cells, B-cell-depleted T cells, or PBMCs supplied cDNA or gDNA.

Per the original methods: Reference gene primer amplification gave estimated nucleated cell counts. The method was immunoSEQ multiplex PCR; TCRdb's version includes in-frame clones alone and lacks a portion of them. For V, J and clone size, that table is used; D and trimming come from the DNA. The table lists about 150,000 clones, approximately 88% of them singletons. The clonotype comes from a man aged 18 to 30 with active or convalescent COVID-19. Material: peripheral blood.

CDR3 amino acids: CASSFNRDRSNYGYTF. The CDR3 nucleotides read TGTGCCAGCAGTTTCAACCGGGACAGGAGTAACTATGGCTACACCTTC. The chain links TRBV6-5 to TRBJ1-2; 8 bases agree with TRBD1. The CDR3 loop spans 16 amino acids. CDR1 is MNHEY and CDR2 is SVGAGI in the germline V gene. V lost 4 bases and J lost 1; bases outside the gene matches: 8.